This is a list of T cell receptor beta chains from one sample in a study of OX40 agonist ivuxolimab in advanced cancers. Sequencing used immunoSEQ multiplex PCR; TCRdb keeps in-frame clones, though not all of them. Of roughly 56,000 clones listed, approximately 90% were seen once; the top ten hold around 0.56%. This specimen consisted of CD4+ or CD8+ T cells sorted from blood, obtained in a trial of the OX40 agonist ivuxolimab. The receptors were sampled from an adult with an advanced solid tumor such as melanoma, head and neck, liver or kidney cancer. Both conserved end residues are part of each CDR3. A D gene is named only where the DNA matches it firmly. Only some rows state a clone size, as once, few, many or a class for expanded clones.

NA | NA | TRBJ1-1 | TRBV18 | TGTGCCAGCTCACCTCAGGGGATACAGGGCATGAACACTGAAGCTTTCTTT | CASSPQGIQGMNTEAFF
NA | NA | TRBJ2-3 | TRBV5-4 | TGTGCCAGCAGCCCGCCTCGGGGGGCGCAGACAGATACGCAGTATTTT | CASSPPRGAQTDTQYF
NA | NA | TRBJ1-5 | TRBV4-1 | TGCGCCAGCAGCCAGCTTGGGGAGGGTAATCAGCCCCAGCATTTT | CASSQLGEGNQPQHF
NA | NA | TRBJ1-2 | TRBV19 | TGTGCCAGTAGCTTTCTCGGGACATCTCCTATAACTAACTATGGCTACACCTTC | CASSFLGTSPITNYGYTF
TRBD1 | NA | TRBJ2-3 | TRBV19 | TGTGCCAGTAGGGACAGGGGGACAGATACGCAGTATTTT | CASRDRGTDTQYF
TRBD2 | NA | TRBJ2-7 | TRBV5-4 | TGTGCCAGCCATGACACTAGCGTTACCTACGAGCAGTACTTC | CASHDTSVTYEQYF
NA | NA | TRBJ1-1 | TRBV30 | TGTGCCTGGAGTGTGGGCACTGAAGCTTTCTTT | CAWSVGTEAFF
NA | NA | TRBJ2-5 | TRBV9 | TGTGCCAGCAGCAAAGATCAGGGTTCGGAGACCCAGTACTTC | CASSKDQGSETQYF
TRBD1 | NA | TRBJ1-5 | TRBV7-3 | TGTGCCAGCAGCCCAGGGGACAGGAGGGATCAGCCCCAGCATTTT | CASSPGDRRDQPQHF
TRBD1 | NA | TRBJ2-2 | TRBV30 | TGTGCCTGGAGTGTCAAAGGGGGCCTTGGGACCGGGGAGCTGTTTTTT | CAWSVKGGLGTGELFF
NA | NA | TRBJ2-7 | TRBV4-1 | TGCGCCAGCAGCCAAGATCGTTTTCCAGGGGCCTACGAGCAGTACTTC | CASSQDRFPGAYEQYF
TRBD2 | NA | TRBJ2-3 | TRBV6-1 | TGTGCCAGTAAACTAGCGGGAGGGAGCACAGATACGCAGTATTTT | CASKLAGGSTDTQYF
TRBD2 | medium-sized | TRBJ2-2 | TRBV4-1 | TGCGCCAGCAGCCAAGATAGGAGCGGGAGTAACACCGGGGAGCTGTTTTTT | CASSQDRSGSNTGELFF
TRBD2 | NA | TRBJ2-3 | TRBV28 | TGTGCCAGCAGTCCTATGGGGGGGGGACGTGAAAGAACAGATACGCAGTATTTT | CASSPMGGGRERTDTQYF
TRBD2 | NA | TRBJ2-1 | TRBV6-1 | TGTGCCAGCAGTGCCTTGACTAGCGGGAGAGGCAATGAGCAGTTCTTC | CASSALTSGRGNEQFF
TRBD1 | NA | TRBJ2-5 | TRBV5-4 | TGTGCCAGCAGCAGGGACAGAAGGGAGACCCAGTACTTC | CASSRDRRETQYF
TRBD2 | NA | TRBJ2-2 | TRBV4-2 | TGTGCCAGCAGCCAAGAGATGGGTCTAGCGGGAGTCCGGGCCGGGGAGCTGTTTTTT | CASSQEMGLAGVRAGELFF
TRBD1 | NA | TRBJ1-4 | TRBV30 | TGTGCCTGGAGTGTGGGACAGTGGGAAAAACTGTTTTTT | CAWSVGQWEKLFF
NA | NA | TRBJ1-1 | TRBV30 | TGTGCCTGGAGTGTATGGCCATTTGAAGCTTTCTTT | CAWSVWPFEAFF
TRBD1 | NA | TRBJ1-1 | TRBV5-1 | TGCGCCAGCAGCTTAGCAGGGGGGGTCACTGAAGCTTTCTTT | CASSLAGGVTEAFF